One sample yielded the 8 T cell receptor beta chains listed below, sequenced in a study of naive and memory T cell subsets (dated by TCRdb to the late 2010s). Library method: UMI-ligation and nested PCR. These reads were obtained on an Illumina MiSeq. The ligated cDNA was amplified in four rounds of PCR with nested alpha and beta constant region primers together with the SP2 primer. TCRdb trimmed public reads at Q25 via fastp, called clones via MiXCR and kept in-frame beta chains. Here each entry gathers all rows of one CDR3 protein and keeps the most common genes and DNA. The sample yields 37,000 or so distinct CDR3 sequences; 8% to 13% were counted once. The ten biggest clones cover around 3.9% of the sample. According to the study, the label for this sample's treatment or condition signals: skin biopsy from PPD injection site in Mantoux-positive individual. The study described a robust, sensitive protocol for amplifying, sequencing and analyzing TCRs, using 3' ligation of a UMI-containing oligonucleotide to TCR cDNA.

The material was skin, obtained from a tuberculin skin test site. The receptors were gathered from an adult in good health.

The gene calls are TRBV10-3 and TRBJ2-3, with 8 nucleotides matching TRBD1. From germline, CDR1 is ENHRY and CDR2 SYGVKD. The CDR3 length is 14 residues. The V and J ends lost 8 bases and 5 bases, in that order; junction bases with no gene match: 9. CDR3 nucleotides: TGTGCCATCGGAGCAGGGGGCGGACAAGATACGCAGTATTTT. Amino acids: CAIGAGGGQDTQYF.

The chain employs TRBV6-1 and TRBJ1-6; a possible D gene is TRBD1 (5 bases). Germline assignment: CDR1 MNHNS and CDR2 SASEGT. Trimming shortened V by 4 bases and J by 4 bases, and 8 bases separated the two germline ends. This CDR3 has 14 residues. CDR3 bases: TGTGCCAGCAGTGCAGGGCCGTATAATTCACCCCTCCACTTT. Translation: CASSAGPYNSPLHF.

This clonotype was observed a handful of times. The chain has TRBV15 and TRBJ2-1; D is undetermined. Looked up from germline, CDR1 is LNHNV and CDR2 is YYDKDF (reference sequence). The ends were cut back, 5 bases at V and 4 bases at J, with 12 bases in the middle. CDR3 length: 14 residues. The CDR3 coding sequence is TGTGCCACCAGCCCCCTTCGGGTTTACAATGAGCAGTTCTTC. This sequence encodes CATSPLRVYNEQFF.

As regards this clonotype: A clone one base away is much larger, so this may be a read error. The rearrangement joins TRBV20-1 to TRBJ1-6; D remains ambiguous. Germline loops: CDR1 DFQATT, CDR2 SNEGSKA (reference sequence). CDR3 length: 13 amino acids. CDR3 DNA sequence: TGCAGTGCTAGTTCCAGATATAATTCACCCCTCAACTTT. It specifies CSASSRYNSPLNF.

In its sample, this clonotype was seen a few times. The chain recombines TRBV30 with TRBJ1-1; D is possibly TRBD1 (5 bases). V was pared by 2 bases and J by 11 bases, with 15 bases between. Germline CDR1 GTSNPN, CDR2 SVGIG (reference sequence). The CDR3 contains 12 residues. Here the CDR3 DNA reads TGTGCCTGGAGTCCATTTGTGGGGGTGGCTTTCTTT. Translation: CAWSPFVGVAFF.

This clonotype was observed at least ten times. The CDR3 protein is CASSLGQNYGYTF. CDR3 coding DNA: TGCGCCAGCAGCTTGGGACAGAACTATGGCTACACCTTC. The chain employs TRBV5-1 and TRBJ1-2; tentatively, D is TRBD1 (5 bases). V was pared by 0 bases and J by 2 bases, with 5 bases between. This CDR3 region has 13 residues. Germline-derived CDR1 and CDR2 are SGHRS and YFSETQ.

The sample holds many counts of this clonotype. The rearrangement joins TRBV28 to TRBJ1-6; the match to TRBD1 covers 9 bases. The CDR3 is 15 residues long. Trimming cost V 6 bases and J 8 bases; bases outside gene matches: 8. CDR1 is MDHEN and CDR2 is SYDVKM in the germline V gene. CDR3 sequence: CASRTPGTGHSPLHF. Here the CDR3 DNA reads TGTGCCAGCAGAACCCCCGGGACAGGGCATTCACCCCTCCACTTT.

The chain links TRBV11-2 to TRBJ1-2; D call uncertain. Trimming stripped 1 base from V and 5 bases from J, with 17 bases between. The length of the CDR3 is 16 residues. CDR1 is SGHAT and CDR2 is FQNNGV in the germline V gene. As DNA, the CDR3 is TGTGCCAGCAGCTTAGGGTCGGGCAGAATCTCTTATGGCTACACCTTC. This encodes CASSLGSGRISYGYTF.